Each of the 18 T cell receptor beta chains below was sequenced from the same sample in a study of identical twins. TCRdb reprocessed the 5' RACE reads with MiXCR, giving one entry per CDR3 protein. This sample has over 500,000 distinct CDR3 sequences, with 20% to 25% found just once. The same data also went into a second study, on T cells expressing NK-cell markers.

The sequenced material came from CD4+ T cells sorted from blood. The source of these receptors is a woman between 18 and 30 years old in good health.

The chain combines TRBV20-1 with TRBJ2-3; 9 bases fit TRBD2. J lost 4 bases, V lost 3 bases, and 5 bases had no gene match. Germline V gene data show CDR1 as DFQATT and CDR2 as SNEGSKA (reference sequence). CDR3 length: 14 residues. The CDR3, as DNA: TGCAGTGCTAGCAGCGGGGGGCCATCAGATACGCAGTATTTT. Protein: CSASSGGPSDTQYF.

This clonotype has more than one count but fewer than ten. The rearrangement joins TRBV10-3 to TRBJ2-7; D not certain. The CDR3 has 13 amino acids. Trimming pared 2 bases from V and 2 bases from J, leaving 7 bases between. Per germline, CDR1 ENHRY and CDR2 SYGVKD. The CDR3 is CAISEGKAYEQYF. CDR3 nucleotides: TGTGCCATCAGTGAGGGCAAAGCCTACGAGCAGTACTTC.

This clonotype was observed a handful of times. This sequence joins TRBV12-3 or TRBV12-4 and TRBJ2-2, with D possibly TRBD1 on 7 matching bases. Trimming cost V 6 bases and J 7 bases, with 18 bases left between them. The CDR3 sequence is 15 residues long. The CDR3 loop is CASRTGGTVFGELFF. CDR3 DNA sequence: TGTGCCAGCAGAACCGGCGGGACAGTATTCGGGGAGCTGTTTTTT.

This clonotype has only a few counts. In nucleotides, the CDR3 is TGTGCCAGCAGAATGGGGGGGGATTTGGGCTACACCTTC. Protein sequence: CASRMGGDLGYTF. The V call is TRBV6-1, the J call TRBJ1-2; perhaps TRBD1 as D (5 bases). Trimming left V 6 bases short and J 8 bases short, with 16 bases between. The CDR3 is 13 residues long. CDR1 is MNHNS, CDR2 SASEGT, per germline.

In its sample, this clonotype was seen a few times. The chain is built from TRBV30 and TRBJ2-7; D remains unclear. This CDR3 spans 13 amino acids. CDR1 GTSNPN and CDR2 SVGIG come from the germline V gene (reference sequence). Trimming left V 4 bases short and J 2 bases short, with 12 bases between. CDR3 loop: CAWNGNQPYEQYF. The CDR3 bases are TGTGCCTGGAATGGTAACCAACCCTACGAGCAGTACTTC.

This clonotype appeared a few times. The genes are TRBV20-1 and TRBJ2-1; D is tentatively TRBD1 or TRBD2 (5 bases each). V lost 6 bases, J lost 4 bases, and 19 bases lay in between. Germline V gene sequence: CDR1 DFQATT, CDR2 SNEGSKA (reference sequence). This CDR3 spans 15 amino acids. CDR3 in amino acids: CSAPLVARGYNEQFF. The CDR3 DNA follows: TGCAGTGCCCCCCTTGTAGCGAGGGGATACAATGAGCAGTTCTTC.

The chain has TRBV10-3 and TRBJ2-7; D is tentatively TRBD1 or TRBD2 (5 bases each). This CDR3 has 11 residues. V was pared by 8 bases and J by 4 bases, with 9 bases between. Per the germline V gene, CDR1 is ENHRY and CDR2 is SYGVKD. This chain's CDR3 is CAIGGSYEQYF. In nucleotides, the CDR3 is TGTGCCATCGGGGGTTCGTACGAGCAGTACTTC.

V gene TRBV7-2 combines with J gene TRBJ1-5, with a possible D match to TRBD1 (5 bases). CDR3 length: 16 amino acids. V was cut by 1 base and J by 7 bases, with 17 bases left in between. Germline V gives CDR1 SGHTA, CDR2 FQGNSA. This CDR3 is CASSLGGLTGSQPQHF. In nucleotides, the CDR3 is TGTGCCAGCAGCTTAGGGGGCTTAACAGGTAGCCAGCCCCAGCATTTT.

This clonotype occurred a few times. The chain recombines TRBV19 with TRBJ2-6; no definite D call. Germline CDR1 and CDR2: LNHDA and SQIVND (reference sequence). CDR3 size: 15 residues. V lost 3 bases and J 4 bases, leaving 10 bases between the germline ends. The DNA for the CDR3 is TGTGCCAGTAGTATCGTGAGTGTGGGGGCCAACGTCCTGACTTTC. Translation: CASSIVSVGANVLTF. The full variable domain, its missing parts supplied by reference TRBV19 and TRBJ2-6, is DGGITQSPKYLFRKEGQNVTLSCEQNLNHDAMYWYRQDPGQGLRLIYYSQIVNDFQKGDIAEGYSVSREKKESFPLTVTSAQKNPTAFYLCASSIVSVGANVLTFGAGSRLTVL.

This clonotype has only a few counts. CDR3 sequence (DNA): TGCAGTGCTAGTGATCCAGCCGGGACAGGGGGTGATGAGCAGTTCTTC. Translated: CSASDPAGTGGDEQFF. The chain carries TRBV20-1 and TRBJ2-1, with TRBD1 matching over 11 bases. With 3 bases clipped from V and 8 bases from J, the junction kept 12 bases outside the gene matches. Germline CDR1 is DFQATT and CDR2 is SNEGSKA (reference sequence). This CDR3 spans 16 amino acids.

This chain joins TRBV6-5 and TRBJ1-1; the match to TRBD1 covers 9 bases. Per the germline V gene, CDR1 is MNHEY and CDR2 is SVGAGI. The ends lost 2 bases at V and 1 base at J; junction bases unmatched: 5. CDR3 length equals 16 residues. The CDR3 DNA reads as TGTGCCAGCAGTTACGGGACAGGGACGCGGAACACTGAAGCTTTCTTT. Translating gives CASSYGTGTRNTEAFF.

This clonotype was seen a few times. The rearrangement links TRBV20-1 to TRBJ2-2; 7 bases line up with TRBD2. This CDR3 comprises 15 residues. Unmatched junction bases numbered 7, after V lost 6 bases and J lost 0 bases. Germline loops: CDR1 DFQATT, CDR2 SNEGSKA (reference sequence). The CDR3 is CSAVLGGPNTGELFF. The CDR3 DNA follows: TGCAGTGCCGTGTTGGGAGGGCCGAACACCGGGGAGCTGTTTTTT.

J is TRBJ2-7 and V is TRBV27, with D uncertain. The CDR3 is 14 residues long. Trimming shortened V by 2 bases and J by 3 bases, and 11 bases separated the two germline ends. Germline lookup yields CDR1 MNHEY and CDR2 SMNVEV (reference sequence). The CDR3, as DNA: TGTGCCAGCAGTTTAAGACGGACCATCTACGAGCAGTACTTC. This translates into CASSLRRTIYEQYF.

This clonotype has a handful of counts. V is TRBV9 and J is TRBJ2-5; maybe TRBD2 (6 bases). The CDR3 length is 16 residues. V gave up 0 bases and J gave up 0 bases, with 12 bases separating them. Germline V gene data show CDR1 as SGDLS and CDR2 as YYNGEE. CDR3 loop: CASSVDGGSHQETQYF. As DNA, the CDR3 is TGTGCCAGCAGCGTAGACGGGGGATCGCACCAAGAGACCCAGTACTTC.

This clonotype came up many times. The J gene is TRBJ1-2, the V gene TRBV20-1; D might be TRBD1 (5 bases). Trimming stripped 0 bases from V and 4 bases from J, with 12 bases between. The CDR3 is 14 amino acids. CDR1 is DFQATT, CDR2 SNEGSKA, per germline (reference sequence). The CDR3 DNA is TGCAGTGCTAGAGATGCCAGGGACTTCTATGGCTACACCTTC. Translating gives CSARDARDFYGYTF.

V is TRBV11-2 and J is TRBJ2-7; 9 bases agree with TRBD1. V trimming: 2 bases; J trimming: 6 bases; junction bases outside the gene matches: 8. This CDR3 comprises 15 residues. Looked up from germline, CDR1 is SGHAT and CDR2 is FQNNGV. The CDR3 sequence is CASSLNRDREGEQYF. The CDR3 DNA sequence: TGTGCCAGCAGCTTAAACCGGGACAGGGAGGGCGAGCAGTACTTC. Together with reference TRBV11-2 and TRBJ2-7, the CDR3 gives the full variable domain: EAGVAQSPRYKIIEKRQSVAFWCNPISGHATLYWYQQILGQGPKLLIQFQNNGVVDDSQLPKDRFSAERLKGVDSTLKIQPAKLEDSAVYLCASSLNRDREGEQYFGPGTRLTVT.

This clonotype was observed at least ten times. The V gene is TRBV7-2, the J gene TRBJ2-4, with unresolved D. Between the trimmed V and J ends, which lost 1 base and 9 bases, there was a span of 7 bases. The CDR3 totals 12 residues. Germline lookup yields CDR1 SGHTA and CDR2 FQGNSA. The CDR3 protein is CASSLDSFIQYF. The CDR3 DNA reads TGTGCCAGCAGCTTAGACAGTTTCATTCAGTACTTC. The entire variable domain, with the rest obtained from reference TRBV7-2 and TRBJ2-4, is as follows: GAGVSQSPSNKVTEKGKDVELRCDPISGHTALYWYRQSLGQGLEFLIYFQGNSAPDKSGLPSDRFSAERTGGSVSTLTIQRTQQEDSAVYLCASSLDSFIQYFGAGTRLSVL.

The chain carries TRBV6-2 or TRBV6-3 and TRBJ1-2; 7 positions agree with TRBD1. The length of the CDR3 is 14 residues. Per germline, CDR1 MNHEY and CDR2 SVGEGT. V shed 6 bases and J 12 bases; nucleotides not matched to a gene: 16. The chain's CDR3 is CASSSGTALVGNTF. DNA of the CDR3: TGTGCCAGCAGCTCAGGGACAGCTCTTGTTGGTAACACCTTC.